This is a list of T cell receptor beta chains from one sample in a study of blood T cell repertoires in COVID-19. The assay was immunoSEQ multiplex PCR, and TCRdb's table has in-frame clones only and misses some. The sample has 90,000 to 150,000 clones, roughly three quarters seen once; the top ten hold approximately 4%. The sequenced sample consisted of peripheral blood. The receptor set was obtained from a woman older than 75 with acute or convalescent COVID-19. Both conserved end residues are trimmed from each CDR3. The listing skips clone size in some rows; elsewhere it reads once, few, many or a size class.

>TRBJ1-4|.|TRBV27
ASSRSRGLSNEKLF
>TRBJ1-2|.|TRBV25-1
ASTPQRALFGDGYT
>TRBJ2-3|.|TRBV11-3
ASSNTGTIAADTQY
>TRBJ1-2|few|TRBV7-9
ASSLVLPNYGYT
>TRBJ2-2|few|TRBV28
ASSLRKTSGGLGGTGELF
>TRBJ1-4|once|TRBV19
ASSPLGGKGEKLF
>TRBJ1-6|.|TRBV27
ASSFVDRDNSPLH
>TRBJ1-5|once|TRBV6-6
ASSYQRGDSNQPQH
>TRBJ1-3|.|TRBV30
AWSVGQGRKGGNTIY
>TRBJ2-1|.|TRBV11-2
ASSLVADLFNEQF
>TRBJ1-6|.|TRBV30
ASGQNNSPLH
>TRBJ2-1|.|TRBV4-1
ASSQGGGELSHEQF
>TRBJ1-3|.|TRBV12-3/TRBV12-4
ASSLLGNTIY
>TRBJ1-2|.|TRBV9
ASSVAPGGGYGYT
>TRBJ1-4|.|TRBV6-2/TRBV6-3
ASSPSGGEWEKLF
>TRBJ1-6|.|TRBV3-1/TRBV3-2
ASSGGIPILHHNSPLH
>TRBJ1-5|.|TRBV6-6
ASSYGEGQENQPQH
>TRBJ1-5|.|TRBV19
ASSMDRVGNQPQH
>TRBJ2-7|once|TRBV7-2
ASSPGAGPYEQY
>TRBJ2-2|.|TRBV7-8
ASSGDSAGTGELF
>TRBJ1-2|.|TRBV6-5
ASIGRDRPGYGYT
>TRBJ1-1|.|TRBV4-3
ASSQIWTGGMNTEAF
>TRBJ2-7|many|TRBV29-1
SVQGPSEQY
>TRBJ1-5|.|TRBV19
ASSVQANQPQH
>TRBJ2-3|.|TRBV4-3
ASSQDLDASTDTQY
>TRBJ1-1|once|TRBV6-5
ASSPRTGSEAF
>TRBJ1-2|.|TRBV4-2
ASSQGQAPNYGYT
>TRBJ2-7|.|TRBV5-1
ASSSGSGRASYEQY
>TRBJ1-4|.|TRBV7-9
ASSFASPGATNEKLF
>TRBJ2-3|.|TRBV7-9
ASSLGASGSPNTQY
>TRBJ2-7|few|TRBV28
ASSPSLAGREQY
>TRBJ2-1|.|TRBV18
ASSPASAPNEQF
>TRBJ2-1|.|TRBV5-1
ASSWGLAGGLNEQF
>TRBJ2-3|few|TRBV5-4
ASSLVGATDTQY
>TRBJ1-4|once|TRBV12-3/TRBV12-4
ASTGGLGEKLF
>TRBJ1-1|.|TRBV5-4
ASSWGPPGGTEAF
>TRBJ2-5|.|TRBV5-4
ASSLAGGIQETQY
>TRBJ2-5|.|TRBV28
ASSLGTGAQETQY
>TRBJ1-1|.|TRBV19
ASSKFTGRRGGTEAF
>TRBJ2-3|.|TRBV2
ASSDFQSGAFTDTQY
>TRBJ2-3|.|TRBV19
AASRGFGTDTQY
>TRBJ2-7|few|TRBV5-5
ASGTASYEQY
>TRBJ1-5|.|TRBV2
ASSPFTGGVQPQH
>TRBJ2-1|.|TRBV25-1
ASSEYYSRLGQPKQF
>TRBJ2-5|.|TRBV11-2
ASSSGQALY
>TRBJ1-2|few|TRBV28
ASSTYGTGYGYT
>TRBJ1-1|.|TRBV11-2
ASRRQGATEAF
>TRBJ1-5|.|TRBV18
ASSPSGNQPQH
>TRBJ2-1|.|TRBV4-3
ASSQAGTGNNEQF
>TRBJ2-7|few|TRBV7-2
ASSSHSLAGGREQY
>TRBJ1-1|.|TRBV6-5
ASSPGGRAAF
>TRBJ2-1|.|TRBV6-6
ASKEQGSEQF
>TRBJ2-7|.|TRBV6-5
ASQYTGPYEQY
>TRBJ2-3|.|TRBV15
ATSSDRVVVY